This T cell receptor beta chain was sequenced for a study of T cell responses to AZD1222 COVID-19 vaccine. The study's findings and limits: Among the donors, most were white British and more were female, and clonal diversity was possibly underestimated. Baseline serology detected seropositivity in only a handful of AZD1222 recipients.

This clone was observed once. Its antigen remains unknown. The V and J ends lost 3 bases and 5 bases respectively, with 4 bases between them. This CDR3 has 11 residues. Generated by immunoSEQ multiplex PCR, the TCRdb table keeps only in-frame clones and is missing some. The sample has 150,000 to 200,000 clones, over 80% seen once. The sequencing used peripheral blood, collected 28 days after the second dose of the MenACWY control vaccine. The source of this sequence is an adult who received the MenACWY meningococcal vaccine as a control. The chain uses TRBV12-3 or TRBV12-4 and TRBJ1-2; no firm D call. CDR3 protein: CASSFSYGYTF. The CDR3 DNA sequence: TGTGCCAGCAGTTTCAGTTATGGCTACACCTTC.